The subject of this entry is one TCR beta chain. The source of the sample is a study of blood T cell repertoires in COVID-19. Study-level information: In each case, the material was cDNA or gDNA derived from T cells, B-cell-depleted T cells, or PBMCs.

With 3 bases removed from V and 5 bases from J, the gap between germline ends came to 17 bases. The CDR3 length is 16 residues. Germline CDR1 LNHNV, CDR2 YYDKDF (reference sequence). Original analysis: Scientists estimated how many nucleated cells there were by amplifying reference gene primers. The method was immunoSEQ multiplex PCR; TCRdb's version includes in-frame clones alone and lacks a portion of them. V and J calls and clone size are copied from that table; D and trimming were computed from the DNA. Among about 19,000 clones listed, around nine tenths were seen once. The rearrangement uses TRBV15 and TRBJ2-1; possible D gene TRBD1, 5 bases. The TCR was taken from a human donor in a cohort sampled during active COVID-19. The sequencing input was peripheral blood. The CDR3 region has the DNA TGTGCCACCAGCAGGGGGCTAGTCTACCTAAACAATGAGCAGTTCTTC. It encodes CATSRGLVYLNNEQFF.